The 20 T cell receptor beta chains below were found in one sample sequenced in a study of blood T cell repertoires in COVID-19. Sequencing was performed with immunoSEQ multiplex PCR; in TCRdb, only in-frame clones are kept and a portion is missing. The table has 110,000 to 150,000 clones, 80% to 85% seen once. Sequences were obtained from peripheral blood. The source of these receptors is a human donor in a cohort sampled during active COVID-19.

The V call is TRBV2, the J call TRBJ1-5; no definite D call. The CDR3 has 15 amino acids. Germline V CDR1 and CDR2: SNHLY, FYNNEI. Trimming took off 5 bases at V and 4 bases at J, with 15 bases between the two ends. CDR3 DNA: TGTGCCAGCAGTCCCCAGCGGGGTGAGAATCAGCCCCAGCATTTT. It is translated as CASSPQRGENQPQHF.

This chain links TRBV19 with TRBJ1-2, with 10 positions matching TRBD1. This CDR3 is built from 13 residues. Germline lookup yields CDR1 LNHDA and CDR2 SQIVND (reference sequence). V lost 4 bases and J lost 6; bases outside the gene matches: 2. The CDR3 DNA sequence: TGTGCCAGTAGTAGGGGACAGGGGAATGGCTACACCTTC. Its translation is CASSRGQGNGYTF.

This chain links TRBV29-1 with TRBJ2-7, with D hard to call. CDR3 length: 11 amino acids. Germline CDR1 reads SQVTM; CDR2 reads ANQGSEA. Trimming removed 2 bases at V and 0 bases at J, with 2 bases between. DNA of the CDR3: TGCAGCGTTGAACTCTCCTACGAGCAGTACTTC. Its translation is CSVELSYEQYF.

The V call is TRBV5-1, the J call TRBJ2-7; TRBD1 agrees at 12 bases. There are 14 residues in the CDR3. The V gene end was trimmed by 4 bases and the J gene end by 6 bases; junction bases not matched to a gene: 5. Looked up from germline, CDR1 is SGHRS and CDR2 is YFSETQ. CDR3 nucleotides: TGCGCCAGCAGCCTACGGGACAGGGGGCGCGAGCAGTACTTC. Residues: CASSLRDRGREQYF.

CDR3 sequence (DNA): TGCGCCAGCAGCTTGGTGGGACAGGGGAACACTGAAGCTTTCTTT. Encoded protein: CASSLVGQGNTEAFF. The chain carries TRBV5-1 and TRBJ1-1, with 9 bases that match TRBD1. The CDR3 runs 15 residues. Germline V gene data show CDR1 as SGHRS and CDR2 as YFSETQ. V shed 0 bases, J shed 1 base, and the junction held 1 base outside the gene matches.

The CDR3 reads CASSQGSGANVLTF. As DNA, the CDR3 is TGTGCCAGCAGCCAGGGGTCCGGGGCCAACGTCCTGACTTTC. The chain carries TRBV6-5 and TRBJ2-6, with TRBD1 as a possible D gene (6 bases). In germline, CDR1 is MNHEY, CDR2 SVGAGI. Trimming cost V 6 bases and J 4 bases, with 10 bases left between them. This CDR3 has 14 amino acids.

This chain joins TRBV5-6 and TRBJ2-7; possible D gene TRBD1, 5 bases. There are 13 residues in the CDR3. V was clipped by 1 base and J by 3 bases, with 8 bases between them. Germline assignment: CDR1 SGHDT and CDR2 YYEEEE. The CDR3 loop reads CASSLSGIYEQYF. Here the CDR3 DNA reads TGTGCCAGCAGCTTGTCAGGGATCTACGAGCAGTACTTC.

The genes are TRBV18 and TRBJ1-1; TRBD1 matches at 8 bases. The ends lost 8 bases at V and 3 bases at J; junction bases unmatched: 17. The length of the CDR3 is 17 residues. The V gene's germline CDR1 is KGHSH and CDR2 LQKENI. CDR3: CASRPSIDRGRDTEAFF. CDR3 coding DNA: TGTGCCAGCAGACCAAGCATAGACAGGGGTAGGGACACTGAAGCTTTCTTT.

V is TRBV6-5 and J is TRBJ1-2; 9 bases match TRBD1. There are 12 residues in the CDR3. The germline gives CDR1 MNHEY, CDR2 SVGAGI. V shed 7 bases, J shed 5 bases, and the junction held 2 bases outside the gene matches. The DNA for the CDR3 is TGTGCCAGCACCGGGACAGGGTATGGCTACACCTTC. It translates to CASTGTGYGYTF.

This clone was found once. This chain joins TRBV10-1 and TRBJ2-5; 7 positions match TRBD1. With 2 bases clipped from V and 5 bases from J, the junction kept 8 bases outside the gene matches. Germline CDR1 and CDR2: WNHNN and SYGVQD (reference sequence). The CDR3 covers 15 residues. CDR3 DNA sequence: TGCGCCAGCAGTGAGGACAGGGTGGGAACGGAGACCCAGTACTTC. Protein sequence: CASSEDRVGTETQYF.

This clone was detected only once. CDR3 in amino acids: CASRPSGGTYEQYF. In nucleotides, the CDR3 is TGTGCCAGCAGACCATCTGGAGGGACCTACGAGCAGTACTTC. The chain uses TRBV6-5 and TRBJ2-7, with D perhaps TRBD2 (6 bases). The CDR3 covers 14 residues. Germline V lookup: CDR1 MNHEY, CDR2 SVGAGI. Trimming took 6 bases from V and 2 from J, leaving 14 bases between them.

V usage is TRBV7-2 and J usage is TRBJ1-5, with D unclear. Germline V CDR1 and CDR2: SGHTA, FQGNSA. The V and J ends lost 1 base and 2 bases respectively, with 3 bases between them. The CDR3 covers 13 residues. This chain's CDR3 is CASSLERNQPQHF. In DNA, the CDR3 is TGTGCCAGCAGCTTAGAGCGCAATCAGCCCCAGCATTTT.

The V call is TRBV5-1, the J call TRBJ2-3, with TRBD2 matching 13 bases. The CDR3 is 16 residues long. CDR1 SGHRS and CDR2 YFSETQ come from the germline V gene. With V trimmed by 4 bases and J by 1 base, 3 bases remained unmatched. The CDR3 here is CASSHGTSGGTDTQYF. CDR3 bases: TGCGCCAGCAGCCATGGGACTAGCGGGGGCACAGATACGCAGTATTTT.

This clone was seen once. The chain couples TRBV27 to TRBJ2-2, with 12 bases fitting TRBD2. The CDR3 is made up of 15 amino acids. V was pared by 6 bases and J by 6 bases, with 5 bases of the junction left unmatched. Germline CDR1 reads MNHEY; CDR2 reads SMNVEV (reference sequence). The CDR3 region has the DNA TGTGCCAGCAGACCTAGCGGGGGGGCTCCCGGGGAGCTGTTTTTT. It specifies CASRPSGGAPGELFF.

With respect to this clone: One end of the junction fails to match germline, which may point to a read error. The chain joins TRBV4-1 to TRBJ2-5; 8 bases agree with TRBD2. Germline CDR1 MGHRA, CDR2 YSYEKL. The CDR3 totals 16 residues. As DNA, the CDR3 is TGCGCCAGCAGTCAAGAAGGTAGCGGGGTTGTGGAGACCCAGTACTTC. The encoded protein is CASSQEGSGVVETQYF.

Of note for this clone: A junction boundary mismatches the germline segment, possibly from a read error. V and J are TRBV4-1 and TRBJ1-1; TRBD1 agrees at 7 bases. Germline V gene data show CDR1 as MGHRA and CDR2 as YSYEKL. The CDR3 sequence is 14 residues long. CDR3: CANSHPLGQGVSFF. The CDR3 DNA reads TGCGCCAACAGCCACCCCCTAGGGCAGGGGGTTTCTTTCTTT.

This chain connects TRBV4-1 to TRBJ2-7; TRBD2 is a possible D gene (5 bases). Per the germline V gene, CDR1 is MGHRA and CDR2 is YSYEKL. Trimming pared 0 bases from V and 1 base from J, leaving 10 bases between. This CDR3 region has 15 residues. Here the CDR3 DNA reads TGCGCCAGCAGCCAAGAAAACCGGGGTTCCTACGAGCAGTACTTC. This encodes CASSQENRGSYEQYF.

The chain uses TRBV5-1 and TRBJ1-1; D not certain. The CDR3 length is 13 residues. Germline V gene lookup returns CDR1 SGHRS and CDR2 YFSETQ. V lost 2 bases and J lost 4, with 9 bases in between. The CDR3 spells CASSLSRGTEAFF. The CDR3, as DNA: TGCGCCAGCAGCTTATCGAGAGGCACTGAAGCTTTCTTT.

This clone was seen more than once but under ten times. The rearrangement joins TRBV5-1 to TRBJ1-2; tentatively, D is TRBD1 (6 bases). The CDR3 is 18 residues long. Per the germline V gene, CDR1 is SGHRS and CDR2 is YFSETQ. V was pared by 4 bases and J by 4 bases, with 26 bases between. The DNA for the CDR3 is TGCGCCAGCAGCAGGGGGAGAACTTCCACCACCCCCGTCTATGGCTACACCTTC. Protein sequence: CASSRGRTSTTPVYGYTF.

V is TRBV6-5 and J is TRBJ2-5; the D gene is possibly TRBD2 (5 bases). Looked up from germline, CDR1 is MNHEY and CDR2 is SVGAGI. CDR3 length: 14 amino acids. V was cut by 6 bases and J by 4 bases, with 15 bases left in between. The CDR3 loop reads CASSPASPIETQYF. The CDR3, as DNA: TGTGCCAGCAGCCCCGCTAGCCCGATAGAGACCCAGTACTTC.